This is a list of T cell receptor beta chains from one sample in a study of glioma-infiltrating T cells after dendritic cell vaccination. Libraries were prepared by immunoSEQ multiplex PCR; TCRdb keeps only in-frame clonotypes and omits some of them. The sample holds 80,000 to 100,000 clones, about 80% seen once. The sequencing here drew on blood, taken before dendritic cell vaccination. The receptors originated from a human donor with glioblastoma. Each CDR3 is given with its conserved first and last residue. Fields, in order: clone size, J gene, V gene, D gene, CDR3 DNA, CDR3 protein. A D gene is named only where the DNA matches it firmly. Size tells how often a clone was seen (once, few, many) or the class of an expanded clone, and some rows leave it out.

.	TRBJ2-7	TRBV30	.	TGTGCCTGGAGTGCACAGGACACGCGGTACTTC	CAWSAQDTRYF
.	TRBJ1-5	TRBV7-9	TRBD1	TGTGCCAGCAGCTACGACAGGGGCAATCAGCCCCAGCATTTT	CASSYDRGNQPQHF
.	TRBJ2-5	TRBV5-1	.	TGCGCCAGCAGCGGCGAGACCCAGTACTTC	CASSGETQYF
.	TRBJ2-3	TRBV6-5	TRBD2	TGTGCCAGCAGTTATACCAGCGGGAGAATCACAGATACGCAGTATTTT	CASSYTSGRITDTQYF
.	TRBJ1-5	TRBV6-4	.	TGTGCCAGCAGTGAAGTGATAGGGGCTCTCCAGCATTTT	CASSEVIGALQHF
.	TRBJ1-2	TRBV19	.	TGTGCCAGTAGTCCTAGGACAATATTTAACTATGGCTACACCTTC	CASSPRTIFNYGYTF
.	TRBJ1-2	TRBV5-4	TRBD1	TGTGCCAGCAGCAAGGGACAGCCCGTATCCTATGGCTACACCTTC	CASSKGQPVSYGYTF
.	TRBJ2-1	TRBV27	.	TGTGCCAGCAGTAACGAGAGAGGTTACAATGAGCAGTTCTTC	CASSNERGYNEQFF
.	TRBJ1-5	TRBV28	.	TGTGCCAGCAGTCCCCCGGGGGAGAATCAGCCCCAGCATTTT	CASSPPGENQPQHF
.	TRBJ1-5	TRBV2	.	TGTGCCAGCACCGCCCAGGGCCTGAGCAATCAGCCCCAGCATTTT	CASTAQGLSNQPQHF
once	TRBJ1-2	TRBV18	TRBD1	TGTGCCAGCTCACCAGGACAGGGTACTAACTATGGCTACACCTTC	CASSPGQGTNYGYTF
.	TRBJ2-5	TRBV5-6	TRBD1	TGTGCCAGCAGCGCCCCCGGGACAGTCCAAGAGACCCAGTACTTC	CASSAPGTVQETQYF
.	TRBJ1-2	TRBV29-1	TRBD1	TGCAGCGTCCGACAGGGTGGGGGCTATGGCTACACCTTC	CSVRQGGGYGYTF
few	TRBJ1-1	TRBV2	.	TGTGCCAGCAGTGTGGGGATACAGGTTGAAGCTTTCTTT	CASSVGIQVEAFF
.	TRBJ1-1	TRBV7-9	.	TGTGCCAGCAGTCCCCGTCGGGAGAACACTGAAGCTTTCTTT	CASSPRRENTEAFF